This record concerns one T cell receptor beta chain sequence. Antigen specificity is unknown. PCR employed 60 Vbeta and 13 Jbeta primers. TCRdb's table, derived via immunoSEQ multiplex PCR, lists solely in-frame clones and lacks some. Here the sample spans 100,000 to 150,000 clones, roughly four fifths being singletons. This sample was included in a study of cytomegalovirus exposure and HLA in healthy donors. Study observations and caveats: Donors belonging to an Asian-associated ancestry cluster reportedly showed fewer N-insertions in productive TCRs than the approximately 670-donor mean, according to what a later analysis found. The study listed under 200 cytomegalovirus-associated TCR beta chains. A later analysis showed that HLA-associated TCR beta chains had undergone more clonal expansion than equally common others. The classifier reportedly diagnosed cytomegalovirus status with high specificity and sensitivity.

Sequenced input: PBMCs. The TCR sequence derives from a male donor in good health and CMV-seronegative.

CDR3 sequence reads: CASSYSRQVHNEQFF. The DNA of the CDR3 is TGTGCCAGCAGTTACTCCCGACAGGTTCACAATGAGCAGTTCTTC. J is TRBJ2-1 and V is TRBV6-6, with a possible D match to TRBD1 (6 bases). Trimming pared 0 bases from V and 5 bases from J, leaving 11 bases between. CDR1 and CDR2 from the germline V gene are MNHNY and SVGAGI (reference sequence). CDR3 size: 15 residues.